These T cell receptor beta chains were read from a single sample in a study of T cells after yellow fever vaccination. TCRdb reanalysed the 5' RACE reads using MiXCR and keeps one entry per CDR3 protein. The sample contains about 550,000 distinct CDR3 sequences, 15% to 20% of which appear only once. The sample in question was PBMCs, obtained 15 days after the yellow fever booster vaccination. The source is a man aged 25-40 years who received the YFV17D yellow fever vaccine. The conserved cysteine and the conserved F or W are not part of the CDR3 here. Each record gives: V gene, clone size, CDR3 protein. Rows may omit the clone size; those that give it use once, few, many or a size class.

V gene: TRBV30; clone size: .; CDR3 protein: AWRSAWRAAVFQETQY
V gene: TRBV7-2; clone size: .; CDR3 protein: ASSLGGSQVGNEQF
V gene: TRBV6-1; clone size: .; CDR3 protein: ASTRPGTSGSKGQY
V gene: TRBV30; clone size: .; CDR3 protein: AWMAEPYEQY
V gene: TRBV3-1; clone size: .; CDR3 protein: ASSIGSGNTGELF
V gene: TRBV7-9; clone size: .; CDR3 protein: ASRTGVANTEAF
V gene: TRBV9; clone size: .; CDR3 protein: ASSAGTSGSSYNEQF
V gene: TRBV3-1; clone size: few; CDR3 protein: ASSQVTGAFEQF
V gene: TRBV24-1; clone size: .; CDR3 protein: ATSDSAMAQY
V gene: TRBV7-2; clone size: many; CDR3 protein: ASSLTSGNNEQF
V gene: TRBV28; clone size: .; CDR3 protein: ASRLQGSEQY
V gene: TRBV20-1; clone size: .; CDR3 protein: SARPHDRGGTEAF
V gene: TRBV7-9; clone size: .; CDR3 protein: ASSLEDPFYEQY
V gene: TRBV4-1; clone size: few; CDR3 protein: ASSQGYGTGGVEQY
V gene: TRBV19; clone size: few; CDR3 protein: ASSINWGEQF
V gene: TRBV5-4; clone size: few; CDR3 protein: ASSVGGDHYGYT
V gene: TRBV7-2; clone size: .; CDR3 protein: ASSSDPRMDTQY
V gene: TRBV2; clone size: few; CDR3 protein: ASVRVLGGYT
V gene: TRBV7-8; clone size: few; CDR3 protein: ASSTKRTLYQETQY
V gene: TRBV15; clone size: .; CDR3 protein: ATSSLAGRQETQY
V gene: TRBV12-3/TRBV12-4; clone size: .; CDR3 protein: ASSLAEGLYEQY
V gene: TRBV12-3/TRBV12-4; clone size: few; CDR3 protein: ASSLRLLTSGELF
V gene: TRBV5-1; clone size: .; CDR3 protein: ASSVPSGTPYNEQF
V gene: TRBV20-1; clone size: few; CDR3 protein: SVKDSGRTFYEQY
V gene: TRBV10-3; clone size: .; CDR3 protein: AISESVGRVAGADTQY
V gene: TRBV6-5; clone size: few; CDR3 protein: ASSYQGRSEQY
V gene: TRBV7-3; clone size: once; CDR3 protein: ASSLTGTDIFRYEQY
V gene: TRBV29-1; clone size: .; CDR3 protein: SVVWADSSTDTQY
V gene: TRBV6-6; clone size: .; CDR3 protein: ASSTDGYEQY
V gene: TRBV4-2; clone size: .; CDR3 protein: ASSQDFGRGRGEQY
V gene: TRBV5-6; clone size: .; CDR3 protein: ASRRQGASEQETQY
V gene: TRBV27; clone size: .; CDR3 protein: ASSLFPGGEF
V gene: TRBV10-3; clone size: .; CDR3 protein: AIRTANSYEQY
V gene: TRBV5-6; clone size: few; CDR3 protein: ASSFGQGGGEQF
V gene: TRBV3-1; clone size: many; CDR3 protein: ASSANTEAF
V gene: TRBV5-4; clone size: few; CDR3 protein: ASSFPTGLDQETQY
V gene: TRBV10-1; clone size: .; CDR3 protein: ASSDPGHANTGELF
V gene: TRBV5-1; clone size: .; CDR3 protein: ASSRGLAGGSGNNEQF
V gene: TRBV6-2/TRBV6-3; clone size: .; CDR3 protein: ASSSLFNEQF
V gene: TRBV5-1; clone size: .; CDR3 protein: ASSLVVRMDEQY
V gene: TRBV5-1; clone size: few; CDR3 protein: ASSPTPSKPWETQY
V gene: TRBV20-1; clone size: few; CDR3 protein: SAREAQWRGRTEAF
V gene: TRBV20-1; clone size: .; CDR3 protein: SARVAGAGTGELF
V gene: TRBV20-1; clone size: few; CDR3 protein: SASPPGLAYNEQF
V gene: TRBV10-3; clone size: .; CDR3 protein: AISPDGQETQY
V gene: TRBV7-6; clone size: .; CDR3 protein: ASSLVGALRDEQF
V gene: TRBV20-1; clone size: few; CDR3 protein: SARDGDTGELF
V gene: TRBV24-1; clone size: few; CDR3 protein: ATSDSGTAVSYNEQF
V gene: TRBV28; clone size: .; CDR3 protein: ASTLSGNQPQH
V gene: TRBV7-7; clone size: .; CDR3 protein: ASSLGWASYNEQF
V gene: TRBV7-2; clone size: few; CDR3 protein: ASSTDRVGYT
V gene: TRBV5-4; clone size: .; CDR3 protein: ASSPGGTSGSYEQF
V gene: TRBV7-2; clone size: few; CDR3 protein: ASSSYGGDIYNEQF
V gene: TRBV20-1; clone size: .; CDR3 protein: SATDRGQDTQY